The T cell receptor beta chain described here comes from a study of cytomegalovirus exposure and HLA in healthy donors (dated by TCRdb to about 2017). Broadly, across the study: According to an earlier analysis of 587 of the donors, some 180 million T cells yielded 90 million to 130 million unique TCR beta sequences and around 300 Gb of sequence data. Typing coverage varied by locus: 629-630 donors for A, B, C, DRB1 and DQB1; some 520 for DQA1; 606 for DPA1; 400 to 480 for DPB1. In a later genetic analysis, genome-wide SNP genotypes for about 65% of the roughly 670 donors were used, and that subset was treated as a discovery cohort. An early release that covered about 600 HLA-typed donors contained approximately 320 gigabases of sequencing data and around 80 million unique TCR sequences. Rather than drawing on any new phenotypic data, the later analysis identified candidate immune exposures from TCR beta sequences and the way those sequences occurred across donors. High-throughput TCR immunosequencing, statistical association of individual TCRs with disease status, and machine learning were combined to predict cytomegalovirus infection status. A separate validation cohort of about 110 different subjects was used in addition to the approximately 610-subject first cohort. To decide whether each TCR beta V gene segment behaved as functional or pseudogenic, an earlier analysis of some 570 of the donors relied on high-throughput TCR beta sequencing. The study aimed to test whether cataloging public T cell receptors could reveal signatures of past pathogen exposure. Alongside the repertoire data, information on donor age, sex, ethnicity and CMV serostatus was compiled. Of the 350 to 400 genotyped donors, over 70% fell in the genetic ancestry cluster associated with self-reported Caucasian donors. Four to six DR-DQ haplotypes were handled as single units for association and clustering, since linkage in the cohort was strong. All discovery cohort repertoires had been generated using a single sequencing platform. Among 398 genotyped donors of the cohort, an average of approximately 240,000 unique TCR beta nucleotide sequences were sequenced per donor, roughly 20% of them non-productive. Using immunosequencing, the study profiled T cell repertoires from about 650 subjects and related those repertoires to cytomegalovirus serostatus. A later analysis re-analyzed previously published TCR beta repertoires from roughly 630 donors and added high-resolution HLA genotyping to study TCR occurrence patterns. HLA typing included class I and class II loci at four-digit resolution.

The full study reports these points: Some IMGT-functional V segments, including TRBV6-2 and TRBV6-3, could not be told apart with the 87-base-pair reads, so those segments were excluded. In a later genetic analysis, fewer N-insertions in productive TCRs were reported among donors in an Asian-associated ancestry cluster than the roughly 640-donor mean. A cluster of highly shared sequence variants was judged likely to be a technical artifact of the sequencing pipeline. Roughly uniform sequencing depth across donors was assumed in presence/absence analyses, although this assumption may not hold. Correlated functional status among segregating V segments might be attributable to linkage disequilibrium, but an unknown experimental factor could not be ruled out. A further reported finding was that TCR beta sequences accurately predicted the HLA-A and HLA-B alleles for most subjects in the first cohort. Most CMV-associated TCR beta chains appeared to be HLA-restricted in a later analysis, and the HLA associations seemed to be driven largely by CMV exposure. Because HLA typing was missing for some donors at each locus, association tests included only the typed subset. Cytomegalovirus status was reported to be diagnosed by the classifier with high specificity and sensitivity in both the original and validation cohorts. In vitro tests confirmed that a few of the cytomegalovirus-associated TCR beta chains recognize cytomegalovirus antigens. A later analysis reported that several top co-occurrence clusters appeared linked to parvovirus B19, influenza, CMV and Epstein-Barr virus. Only TCR beta chains were sequenced in this cohort, and the absence of alpha or paired-chain data limited detectable features. According to the authors, the approach could potentially be generalized to other disease states and immunological phenotypes. The earlier analysis of approximately 560 of the donors excluded 15 to 20 rarely observed V segments, including chromosome 9 orphons, because counts were too low. In a later analysis, the rate of TCR association differed among HLA loci, with DRB1 alleles having the most associated TCRs and HLA-C alleles having the fewest. CMV serostatus was the only immune exposure information available for the cohort. Specific HLA alleles were associated with about 17,000 TCR beta sequences at a false discovery rate of 0.05 in a later analysis. A total of 150 to 200 TCR beta chains were listed by the study as associated with cytomegalovirus. A later analysis found that HLA-associated TCR beta chains were more clonally expanded and had lower generation probabilities than equally common non-associated chains. In a later genetic analysis, a missense DCLRE1C variant was associated with V-gene and J-gene trimming of TCR beta chains, and the association was replicated in an independent cohort. In an earlier analysis of 587 of the donors, most TCR beta V segments were observed in productive rearrangements about 87% or about 30% of the time, broadly matching IMGT annotations. Across donors, most TCR sequences were observed very rarely, whereas some public TCRs were present in many individuals. Assigning TCR associations to individual alleles was difficult when HLA alleles, especially DR and DQ, strongly co-occurred.

The cohort was made up of approximately 670 healthy bone marrow donors. At the time of sampling, every cohort member was nominally healthy, though immune exposures that went unrecorded were likely present. CMV serostatus was positive for 250 to 300 and negative for about half of the 666 cohort members, and was not recorded for this donor. Every donor gave a peripheral blood sample, and the peripheral blood mononuclear cells from that sample were used for TCR beta sequencing. The Qiagen DNeasy Blood Extraction Kit was used to extract genomic DNA from the blood cell samples. Between the V and J ends, shortened by 3 bases and 8 bases respectively, the junction contains 17 bases. CDR1 and CDR2 were assigned from the germline V gene as SGDLS and YYNGEE. The CDR3 runs 14 amino acids, cysteine and phenylalanine included. Only the CDR3 part of the read is kept: 42 bases, read in frame from the first base.

Libraries were prepared through the immunoSEQ multiplex PCR assay. The multiplex PCR relied on a mix of 60 forward primers for TCR Vbeta segments and 13 reverse primers for TCR Jbeta segments. A multiplex PCR assay on genomic DNA amplified the CDR3 region of rearranged TCR beta genes. Amplified TCR beta libraries were sequenced as 87-base-pair reads on the Illumina HiSeq System. In the authors' own workflow: A later analysis counted about 80 million unique TCR beta chains across the 550 to 700 repertoires, and some 11 million of these chains were shared by at least two donors. To remove PCR and sequencing errors, raw reads were error-corrected and collapsed into unique sequences using a nearest-neighbor algorithm that merged closely related sequences. Alignment of CDR3 sequences to IMGT reference sequences was used to assign V, D and J gene segments. For a sequence to be retained, at least a six-nucleotide match to both a V gene segment and a J gene segment was required. A rearrangement counted as productive if the CDR3 had no stop codons and remained in frame with V and J, and every other rearrangement counted as non-productive. CDR3 was defined according to IMGT convention as the region running from the second conserved V-encoded cysteine to the conserved J-encoded phenylalanine. The earlier analysis of some 580 of the donors excluded any sequence lacking an unambiguous match to a single V gene segment. An earlier analysis of under 750 of the donors called V segments functional above 56.7% productive rearrangements and segregating when the between-donor standard deviation exceeded 5%. A statistical classification framework was built to diagnose cytomegalovirus status from the catalog of TCR beta chain sequences. A later analysis assigned V and J genes by comparing TCR nucleotide sequences with IMGT/GENE-DB human TR gene sequences. The TCRdist pipeline was used in a later analysis to assign CDR3 sequences and most-parsimonious VDJ recombination scenarios. In a later analysis, each TCR beta chain was defined by its CDR3 amino acid sequence together with its V-gene family, and reads without a unique V-gene family were excluded. As a way to deal with suspected cross-contamination and a sequencing artifact, a later analysis dropped 450 to 600 nucleotide sequences that were highly shared and had low generation probability. In a later analysis, a clonal expansion index for each public chain was calculated from normalized within-repertoire ranks of inferred template counts. A later analysis computed generation probabilities with a VDJ recombination model fitted to out-of-frame rearrangements, and checked the results against IGoR. In a later analysis, hypergeometric tests were used to score TCR-TCR, TCR-HLA and TCR-CMV co-occurrence, with a repertoire-size bias correction applied to TCR pairs. False discovery rates were estimated in a later analysis by permuting HLA or CMV assignments 20 times. In a later analysis, co-occurring TCRs were grouped using DBSCAN, and TCRdist sequence similarity was added for clustering within HLA-allele-positive subsets. For co-occurrence clustering, repertoires with fewer than 30,000 or more than 120,000 public chains were excluded, along with four to six repertoires with anomalous nucleotide sharing. TCRdb re-hosts the immuneACCESS table, in-frame sequences only. Its copies lack some clones; in the studies checked, an unresolved V gene accounts for under half of them, and the cause for the rest is not known. From that table come the V and J calls and clone size; the DNA was used to work out D and trimming. The table for this sample lists some 56,000 clones; roughly 60% of them were counted only once. Roughly 10% of the sample comes from the top ten.

Worth noting for this clone: The specificity of this receptor is unknown. No base quality values were provided; no much bigger clone lies one nucleotide off.

This receptor chain uses TRBV9 and TRBJ1-2; possibly the D gene is TRBD1, per 5 matching bases. The sample was PBMCs. The clonotype was recovered from a human donor in good health. The DNA reads TGTGCCAGCAGCGCGGACAACCCCCGTTCCGGCTACACCTTC. Translated, this is CASSADNPRSGYTF.